This section outlines one TCR beta chain sequence together with its context. These data come from a study of CD4+ T cells in melanoma. Produced via immunoSEQ multiplex PCR; TCRdb's table is partial and in-frame only. Of 20,000 to 25,000 clones listed, roughly 82% are singletons. The CDR3 has 14 amino acids. Germline V lookup: CDR1 SGHAT, CDR2 FQNNGV. Trimming shortened V by 3 bases and J by 2 bases, and 11 bases separated the two germline ends. This rearrangement joins TRBV11-2 to TRBJ2-7; D not certain. Source material: cells from a culture (not recorded whether cultured in vitro). The clonotype comes from a human donor with melanoma. The DNA of the CDR3 is TGTGCCAGCAGCTTGTTGGCCCAGCCCTACGAGCAGTACTTC. Translation gives CASSLLAQPYEQYF. The complete variable domain, with remaining parts taken from reference TRBV11-2 and TRBJ2-7, reads EAGVAQSPRYKIIEKRQSVAFWCNPISGHATLYWYQQILGQGPKLLIQFQNNGVVDDSQLPKDRFSAERLKGVDSTLKIQPAKLEDSAVYLCASSLLAQPYEQYFGPGTRLTVT.